This TCR beta chain was identified in a study of blood T cells in healthy people across ages (dated by TCRdb to between 2015 and 2017). As for the study more broadly: In model experiments, roughly one uniquely barcoded TCR beta cDNA molecule per two T cells was captured by template switching. To track age-related changes in TCR beta repertoire diversity, the study relied on deep sequencing normalized with unique cDNA molecular identifiers. The donors were divided into four age groups: young (average around 16 years), middle-aged (over 35), aged (roughly 66) and long-lived (about 84). Donors of different ages were randomly distributed across sequencing lanes to avoid experimental bias. Using the same blood draw, the study looked at two additional independent replicas of 1 million unique cDNA reads for two donors, one aged 18 to 29 and the other aged 80 or older. General findings and caveats noted by the study authors: The CMV infection status of donors was not known, potentially confounding age-related changes in expanded clonotypes. Estimates of total diversity based on one million sequenced T cells were regarded as lower bounds and as underestimates. The percentage of naive T cells measured by flow cytometry correlated strongly with observed TCR beta diversity. Compared with the aged group, the long-lived group had more naive CD4+ T cells, fewer expanded clones and increased TCR diversity, suggesting age selection. As age increased, observed TCR beta diversity per million T cells dropped in a roughly linear way, and a significant reduction was already evident by age approximately 40. Conclusive comparison of naive and antigen-experienced compartments was prevented by the profiling of bulk unsorted PBMCs.

The donors were about 40 Caucasian individuals from Russia, aged roughly 6 to 100 years, who were systemically healthy. Roughly 10 milliliters of peripheral blood were collected from each donor into EDTA-treated Vacutainer tubes. Ficoll-Paque density-gradient centrifugation was used to isolate PBMCs, with at least 6.5 million per sample. Trizol reagent was used to extract total RNA from the PBMCs, yielding at least 6 micrograms per sample. The percentages of naive CD45RAhigh/CD27high T cells were determined by flow cytometry on a PBMC aliquot from every donor. Library prep was done by 5' RACE. The data were produced on an Illumina HiSeq 2500. A second 7 to 11 cycle PCR used a sample-barcoded 5' primer and a J-beta primer mix. A unique molecular identifier was introduced onto each TCR beta cDNA molecule by a template-switch 5' adaptor carrying 12 random nucleotides. Each sample yielded at least 3 million CDR3-containing paired-end reads. The Mint cDNA synthesis kit, primed by a TRBC-specific oligonucleotide, was used to synthesize first-strand cDNA from all RNA. Following uracil-DNA glycosylase treatment, all cDNA underwent a first 18-cycle PCR with the universal primers M1SS and BC2_uni_R. Concerning the study's data processing: For normalization, 1 million high-quality reads, each with a distinct molecular identifier, were randomly selected from each sample. Reads with shared molecular identifiers were discarded instead of being binned into consensus sequences. MiTCR, run with a Q25 quality threshold and the strictest error-elimination algorithm, handled CDR3 identification, clonotype clustering and error correction. Lower-bound total TCR beta diversity was estimated with a nonparametric unseen species model using Euler transformation. Starting from the raw public reads, TCRdb applied fastp trimming at Q25, assembled clones with MiXCR and retained in-frame beta chains. Rows with a matching CDR3 protein are joined into one entry that keeps the most common DNA and genes. Clone size and V and J calls follow TCRdb, not the original study. This sample holds about 1.5 million distinct CDR3 sequences; roughly 43% were observed only once. The top ten hold approximately 4% of the sample.

A note on this clonotype: This clone's antigen is unknown. Since a much larger clone is just one base distant, this may be a read error.

Taken from the germline V gene, the CDR1 and CDR2 loops are SGHTA and FQGNSA. The CDR3 covers 11 residues, taking in both the cysteine and the phenylalanine. CDR3 DNA only is kept here, 33 bases in frame from base 1. A distance of 5 bases separates the germline ends of V and J, which lose 3 bases and 5 bases respectively. The V and J segments used are TRBV7-2 and TRBJ2-7; no D gene can be assigned with confidence. The sequence was collected from a woman aged 18 to 35 in good health. Sequenced sample: blood. The DNA reads TGTGCCAGCAGCTTCTGGCACGAGCAGTACTTC. This codes for CASSFWHEQYF.